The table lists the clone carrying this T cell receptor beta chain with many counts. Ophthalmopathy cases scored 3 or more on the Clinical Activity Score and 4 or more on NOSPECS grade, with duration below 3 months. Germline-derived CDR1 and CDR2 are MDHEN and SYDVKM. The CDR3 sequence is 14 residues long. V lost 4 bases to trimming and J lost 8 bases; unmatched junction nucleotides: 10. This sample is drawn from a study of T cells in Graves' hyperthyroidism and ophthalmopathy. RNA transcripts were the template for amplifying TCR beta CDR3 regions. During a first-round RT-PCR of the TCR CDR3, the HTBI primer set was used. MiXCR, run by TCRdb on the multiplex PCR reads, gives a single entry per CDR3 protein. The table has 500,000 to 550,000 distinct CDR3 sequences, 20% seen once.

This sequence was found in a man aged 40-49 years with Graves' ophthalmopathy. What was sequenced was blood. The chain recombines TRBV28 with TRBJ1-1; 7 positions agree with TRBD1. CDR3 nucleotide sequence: TGTGCCAGCAGTTCCTCGGACAGGTATCACGAAGCTTTCTTT. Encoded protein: CASSSSDRYHEAFF.